Here is one T cell receptor (beta chain) with its context. Its antigen is still unknown. This sample was included in a study of T cell responses to AZD1222 COVID-19 vaccine. The wider study: Some second doses came at about 4 weeks and others at about 12 weeks; these were pooled. Study results and caveats: Donors skewed white British and female; clonal diversity was possibly underestimated.

The CDR3 sequence is 13 residues long. The V end lost 3 bases, the J end lost 0 bases, and 6 bases lay between the germline ends. Germline V gene data show CDR1 as SGHRS and CDR2 as YFSETQ. Generated by immunoSEQ multiplex PCR, the TCRdb table keeps only in-frame clones and is missing some. The sample includes 110,000 to 150,000 clones, roughly 92% of them seen just once. The genes are TRBV5-1 and TRBJ2-5, with D uncertain. This sample comprised peripheral blood, obtained on day 0 of AZD1222 vaccination. This clonotype originated in an adult in good health. CDR3 coding DNA: TGCGCCAGCAGCTCTACGTACCAAGAGACCCAGTACTTC. This codes for CASSSTYQETQYF.